The clone carrying this T cell receptor (beta chain) was observed a single time. Its antigen is still unknown. RNA transcripts gave rise to amplified TCR beta CDR3 regions. A set of HTBI primers served as the primers for a first-round RT-PCR of the TCR CDR3. Each CDR3 protein gets one entry after TCRdb re-called the multiplex PCR reads with MiXCR. The table records approximately 640,000 distinct CDR3 sequences, just under 45% of them present only once. The data were obtained in a study of T cells in Graves' hyperthyroidism and ophthalmopathy. CDR3 length: 12 amino acids. Germline V gene sequence: CDR1 MGHDK, CDR2 SYGVNS. V lost 8 bases and J 4 bases, leaving 11 bases between the germline ends. Study-level results: Ophthalmopathy was model-predicted a median about 6 months pre-onset. Among thyroid clonotypes expanded above 0.001, most also appeared in blood.

What was sequenced was peripheral blood or thyroid tissue (not recorded which). The chain recombines TRBV25-1 with TRBJ1-2; D is uncertain. This clonotype was obtained from an adult man with Graves' disease, either hyperthyroidism or ophthalmopathy (not recorded which). CDR3 amino acids: CASDGVGYGYTF. CDR3 nucleotide sequence: TGTGCCAGCGATGGCGTCGGCTATGGCTACACCTTC.